Described below is a single T cell receptor beta chain sequence and its context. This sample is part of a study of blood T cell repertoires in COVID-19. Data came from immunoSEQ multiplex PCR; TCRdb stores just in-frame clones and leaves some out. The sample holds some 110,000 clones, 70% to 80% seen once. CDR3 length: 16 residues. V was pared by 2 bases and J by 7 bases, with 8 bases of the junction left unmatched. The V gene's germline CDR1 is SGHRS and CDR2 YFSETQ. This TCR derives from a man over 45 with acute or convalescent COVID-19. Sequenced: peripheral blood. The V gene is TRBV5-1, the J gene TRBJ2-1, with 11 bases aligning to TRBD2. CDR3 region: CASSFIAGGPLNEQFF. In nucleotides, the CDR3 is TGCGCCAGCAGCTTTATAGCGGGAGGGCCCCTAAATGAGCAGTTCTTC.